One and the same sample provided the 6 T cell receptor beta chains below, sequenced in a study of T cell changes during pregnancy in multiple sclerosis. Here immunoSEQ multiplex PCR was the method, and the copy in TCRdb shows in-frame clones only, minus some. The sample holds 50,000 to 60,000 clones, around 92% seen once. The input for sequencing was CD4+ T cells from peripheral blood mononuclear cells, taken after pregnancy. These receptors all stem from a female donor in good health, enrolled as a control in a pregnancy study.

The rearrangement uses TRBV6-5 and TRBJ1-6; D uncertain. The V gene lost 2 bases and the J gene lost 9 bases, with 8 bases spanning the gap. The CDR3 contains 13 residues. Germline V gene sequence: CDR1 MNHEY, CDR2 SVGAGI. In nucleotides, the CDR3 is TGTGCCAGCAGTTACGAAGAGGGTTCACCCCTCCACTTT. This translates into CASSYEEGSPLHF.

The V and J genes are TRBV27 and TRBJ1-2, with TRBD1 identical over 8 bases. Germline V gives CDR1 MNHEY, CDR2 SMNVEV (reference sequence). This CDR3 is 13 amino acids long. The J segment lost 8 bases and the V segment lost 5 bases, leaving 7 bases of the junction unmatched. In nucleotides, the CDR3 is TGTGCCAGCAGTGCCGGGACAGGCCGGGGCTACACCTTC. It is translated as CASSAGTGRGYTF.

The table lists this clone with a count of one. The genes are TRBV7-2 and TRBJ1-6, with D unclear. Germline V lookup: CDR1 SGHTA, CDR2 FQGNSA. The CDR3 length is 14 residues. Trimming removed 5 bases from V and 1 base from J, with 6 bases in between. The CDR3 loop is CASSPPSYNSPLHF. Written as DNA, the CDR3 is TGTGCCAGCAGCCCCCCATCCTATAATTCACCCCTCCACTTT. Full variable domain (missing parts from reference TRBV7-2 and TRBJ1-6): GAGVSQSPSNKVTEKGKDVELRCDPISGHTALYWYRQSLGQGLEFLIYFQGNSAPDKSGLPSDRFSAERTGGSVSTLTIQRTQQEDSAVYLCASSPPSYNSPLHFGNGTRLTVT.

This clone was seen only a few times. The chain uses TRBV7-9 and TRBJ1-1, with 7 bases fitting TRBD1. The CDR3 extends over 15 amino acids. CDR1 and CDR2 from the germline V gene are SEHNR and FQNEAQ (reference sequence). V lost 6 bases, J lost 3 bases, and 10 bases stayed unmatched. The CDR3 here is CASRGRDSGYTEAFF. The CDR3 nucleotides read TGTGCCAGCAGGGGACGGGACAGTGGTTACACTGAAGCTTTCTTT.

V and J are TRBV6-1 and TRBJ2-3; the match to TRBD1 covers 12 bases. The CDR3 is 18 amino acids. V lost 4 bases to trimming and J lost 2 bases; unmatched junction nucleotides: 10. Looked up from germline, CDR1 is MNHNS and CDR2 is SASEGT. The CDR3 nucleotides read TGTGCCAGCAGTGCCCACGAGGGACAGGGGGCGAACACAGATACGCAGTATTTT. It is translated as CASSAHEGQGANTDTQYF.

The chain is built from TRBV19 and TRBJ2-1; perhaps TRBD2 as D (5 bases). V lost 4 bases and J lost 2, with 15 bases in between. This CDR3 has 16 residues. The V gene's germline CDR1 is LNHDA and CDR2 SQIVND (reference sequence). The CDR3 loop is CASSRSRDPPYNEQFF. DNA for the CDR3: TGTGCCAGTAGTAGATCGAGGGATCCACCCTACAATGAGCAGTTCTTC.